This T cell receptor (beta chain) derives from a study of blood T cell repertoires in COVID-19. Study-level information: Italy, Spain and the United States were the sources of the convalescent and acute COVID-19 samples.

As originally analysed: Cell counts per sample came from amplifying reference gene primers. Clones were read by immunoSEQ multiplex PCR, and TCRdb kept only the in-frame ones, dropping some. V and J calls and clone size are given by that table; D and trimming were obtained from the DNA. The sample yields 200,000 to 300,000 clones, around four fifths seen once. This receptor was identified in an older woman with active or convalescent COVID-19. Sequencing used peripheral blood.

The CDR3 bases are TGTGCCAGCAGTCCGGGGTACGCGTCTGAGACCCAGTACTTC. Translated: CASSPGYASETQYF. The gene calls are TRBV11-2 and TRBJ2-5; D might be TRBD2 (5 bases). This CDR3 comprises 14 residues. V gave up 6 bases and J gave up 5 bases, with 16 bases separating them. Germline-derived CDR1 and CDR2 are SGHAT and FQNNGV.